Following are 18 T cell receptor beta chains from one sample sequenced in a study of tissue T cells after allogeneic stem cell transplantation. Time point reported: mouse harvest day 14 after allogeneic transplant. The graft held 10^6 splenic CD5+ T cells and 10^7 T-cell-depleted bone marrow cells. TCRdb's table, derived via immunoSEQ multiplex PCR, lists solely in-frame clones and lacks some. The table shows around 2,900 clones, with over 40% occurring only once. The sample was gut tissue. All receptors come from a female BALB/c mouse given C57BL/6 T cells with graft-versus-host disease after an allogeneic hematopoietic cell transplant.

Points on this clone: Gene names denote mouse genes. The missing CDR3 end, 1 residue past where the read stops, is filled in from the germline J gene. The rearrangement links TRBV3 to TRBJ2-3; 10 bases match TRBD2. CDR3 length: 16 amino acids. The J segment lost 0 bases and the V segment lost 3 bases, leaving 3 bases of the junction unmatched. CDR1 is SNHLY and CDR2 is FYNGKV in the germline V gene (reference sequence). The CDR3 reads CASSLGLGSSAETLYF. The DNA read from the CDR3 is TGTGCCAGCAGCTTGGGACTGGGGTCTAGTGCAGAAACGCTGTAT.

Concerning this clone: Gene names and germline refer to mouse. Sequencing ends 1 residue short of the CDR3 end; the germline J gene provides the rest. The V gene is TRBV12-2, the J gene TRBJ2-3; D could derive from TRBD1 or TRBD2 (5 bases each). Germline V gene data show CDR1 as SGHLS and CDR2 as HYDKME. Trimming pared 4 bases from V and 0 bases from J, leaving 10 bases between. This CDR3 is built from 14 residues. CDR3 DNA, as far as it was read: TGTGCCAGCTCCCGGGACGGTAGTGCAGAAACGCTGTAT. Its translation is CASSRDGSAETLY. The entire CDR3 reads CASSRDGSAETLYF.

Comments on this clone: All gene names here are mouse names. CDR3 amino acids: CASSLVGQGNTGQLYF. Incomplete CDR3 DNA: TGTGCCAGCAGCTTAGTCGGACAGGGAAACACCGGGCAGCTCTAC. V is TRBV3 and J is TRBJ2-2, with 8 bases fitting TRBD1. Read data end 1 residue before the CDR3 end; the end is taken from the germline J gene. This CDR3 region has 16 residues. Losses at the gene ends were 1 base for V and 1 base for J; bases not matched to a gene: 2. Looked up from germline, CDR1 is SNHLY and CDR2 is FYNGKV (reference sequence).

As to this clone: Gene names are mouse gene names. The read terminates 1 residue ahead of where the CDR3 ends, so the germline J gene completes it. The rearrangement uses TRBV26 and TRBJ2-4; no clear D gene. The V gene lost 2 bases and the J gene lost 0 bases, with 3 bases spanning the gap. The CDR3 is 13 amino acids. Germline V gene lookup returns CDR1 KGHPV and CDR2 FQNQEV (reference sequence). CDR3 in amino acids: CASSLQSQNTLYF. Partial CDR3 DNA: TGTGCCAGCAGTCTGCAGAGTCAAAACACCTTGTAC.

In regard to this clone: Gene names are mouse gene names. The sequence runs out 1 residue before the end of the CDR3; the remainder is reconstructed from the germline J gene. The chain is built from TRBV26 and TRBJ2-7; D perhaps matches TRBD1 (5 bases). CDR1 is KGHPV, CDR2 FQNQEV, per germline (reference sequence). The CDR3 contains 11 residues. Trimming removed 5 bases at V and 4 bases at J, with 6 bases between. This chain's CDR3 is CASSSGYEQYF. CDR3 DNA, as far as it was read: TGTGCCAGCAGTTCAGGGTATGAACAGTAC.

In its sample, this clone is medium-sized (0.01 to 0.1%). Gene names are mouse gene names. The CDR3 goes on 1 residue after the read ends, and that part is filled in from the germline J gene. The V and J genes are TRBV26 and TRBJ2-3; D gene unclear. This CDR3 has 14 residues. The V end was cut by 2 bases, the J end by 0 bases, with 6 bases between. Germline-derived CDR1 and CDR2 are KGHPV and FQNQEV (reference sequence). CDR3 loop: CASSLRFSAETLYF. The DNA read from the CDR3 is TGTGCCAGCAGTCTGCGGTTTAGTGCAGAAACGCTGTAT.

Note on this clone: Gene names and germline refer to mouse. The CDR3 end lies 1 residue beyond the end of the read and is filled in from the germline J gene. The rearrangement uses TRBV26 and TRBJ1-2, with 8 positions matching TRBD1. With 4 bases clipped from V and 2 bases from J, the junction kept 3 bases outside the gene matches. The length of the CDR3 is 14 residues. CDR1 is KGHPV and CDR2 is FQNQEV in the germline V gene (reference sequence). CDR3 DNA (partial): TGTGCCAGCAGTCGGAACAGGGGGAACTCCGACTACACC. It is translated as CASSRNRGNSDYT. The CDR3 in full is CASSRNRGNSDYTF.

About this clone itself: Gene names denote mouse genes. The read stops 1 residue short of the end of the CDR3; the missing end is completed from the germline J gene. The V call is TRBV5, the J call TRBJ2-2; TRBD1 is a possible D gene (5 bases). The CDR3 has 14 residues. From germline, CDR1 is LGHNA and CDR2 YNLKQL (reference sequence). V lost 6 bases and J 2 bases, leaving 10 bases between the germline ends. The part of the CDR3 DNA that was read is TGTGCCAGCAGAAGAGCAGGGAACACCGGGCAGCTCTAC. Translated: CASRRAGNTGQLY. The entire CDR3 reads CASRRAGNTGQLYF.

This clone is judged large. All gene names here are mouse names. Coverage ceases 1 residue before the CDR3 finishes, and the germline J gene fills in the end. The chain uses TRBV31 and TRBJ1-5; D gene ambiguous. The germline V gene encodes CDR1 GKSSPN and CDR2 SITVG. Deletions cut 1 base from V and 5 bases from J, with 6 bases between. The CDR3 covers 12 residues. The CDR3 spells CAWSPQDQAPLF. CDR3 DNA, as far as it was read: TGTGCCTGGAGTCCCCAGGACCAGGCTCCGCTT.

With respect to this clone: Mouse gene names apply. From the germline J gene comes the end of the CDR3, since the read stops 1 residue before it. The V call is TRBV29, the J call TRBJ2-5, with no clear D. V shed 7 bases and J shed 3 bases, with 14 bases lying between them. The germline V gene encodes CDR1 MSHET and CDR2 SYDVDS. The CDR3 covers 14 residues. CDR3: CASKVAGRQDTQYF. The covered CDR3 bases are TGTGCTAGCAAGGTGGCGGGGAGGCAAGACACCCAGTAC.

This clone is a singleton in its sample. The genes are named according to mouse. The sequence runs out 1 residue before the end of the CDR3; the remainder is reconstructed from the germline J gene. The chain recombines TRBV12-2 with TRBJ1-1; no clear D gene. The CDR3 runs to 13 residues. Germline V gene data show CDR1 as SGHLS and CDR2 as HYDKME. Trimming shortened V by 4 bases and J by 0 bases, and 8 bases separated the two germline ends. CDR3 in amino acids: CASSPGQNTEVFF. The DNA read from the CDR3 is TGTGCCAGCTCCCCCGGACAGAACACAGAAGTCTTC.

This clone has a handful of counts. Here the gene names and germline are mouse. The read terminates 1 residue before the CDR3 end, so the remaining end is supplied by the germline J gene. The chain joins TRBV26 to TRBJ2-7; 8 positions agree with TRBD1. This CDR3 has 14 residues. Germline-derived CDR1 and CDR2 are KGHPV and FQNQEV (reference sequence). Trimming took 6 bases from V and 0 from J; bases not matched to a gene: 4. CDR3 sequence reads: CASRRTGSSYEQYF. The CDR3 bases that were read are TGTGCCAGCAGACGGACAGGGAGCTCCTATGAACAGTAC. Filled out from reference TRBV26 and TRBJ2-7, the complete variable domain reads NSKVIQTPRYLVKGQGQKAKMRCIPEKGHPVVFWYQQNKNNEFKFLINFQNQEVLQQIDMTEKRFSAECPSNSPCSLEIQSSEAGDSALYLCASRRTGSSYEQYFGPGTRLTVL.

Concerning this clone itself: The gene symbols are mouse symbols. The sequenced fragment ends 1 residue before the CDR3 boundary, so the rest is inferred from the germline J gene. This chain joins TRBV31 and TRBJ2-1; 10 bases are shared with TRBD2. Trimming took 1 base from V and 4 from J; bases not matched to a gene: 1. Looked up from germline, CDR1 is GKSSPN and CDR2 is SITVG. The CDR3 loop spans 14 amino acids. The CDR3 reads CAWSRDWGYAEQFF. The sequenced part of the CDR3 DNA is TGTGCCTGGAGTCGGGACTGGGGTTATGCTGAGCAGTTC.

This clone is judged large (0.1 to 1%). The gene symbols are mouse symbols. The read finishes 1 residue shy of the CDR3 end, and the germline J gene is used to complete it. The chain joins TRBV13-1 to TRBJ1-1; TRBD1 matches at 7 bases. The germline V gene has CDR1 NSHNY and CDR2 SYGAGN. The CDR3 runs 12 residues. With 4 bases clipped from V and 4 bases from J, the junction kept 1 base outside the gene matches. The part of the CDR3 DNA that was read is TGTGCCAGCAGTCCAGGGGGCACAGAAGTCTTC. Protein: CASSPGGTEVF. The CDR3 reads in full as CASSPGGTEVFF.

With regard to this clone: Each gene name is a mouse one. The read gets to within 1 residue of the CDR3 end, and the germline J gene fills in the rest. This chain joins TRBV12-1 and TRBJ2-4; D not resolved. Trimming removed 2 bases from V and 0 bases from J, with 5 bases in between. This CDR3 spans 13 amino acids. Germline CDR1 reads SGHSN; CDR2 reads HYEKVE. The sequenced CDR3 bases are TGTGCCAGCTCTCGAGGGAGTCAAAACACCTTGTAC. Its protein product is CASSRGSQNTLY. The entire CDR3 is CASSRGSQNTLYF. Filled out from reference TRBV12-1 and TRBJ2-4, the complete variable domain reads DSGVVQSPRHIIKEKGGRSVLTCIPISGHSNVVWYQQTLGKELKFLIQHYEKVERDKGFLPSRFSVQQFDDYHSEMNMSALELEDSAMYFCASSRGSQNTLYFGAGTRLSVL.

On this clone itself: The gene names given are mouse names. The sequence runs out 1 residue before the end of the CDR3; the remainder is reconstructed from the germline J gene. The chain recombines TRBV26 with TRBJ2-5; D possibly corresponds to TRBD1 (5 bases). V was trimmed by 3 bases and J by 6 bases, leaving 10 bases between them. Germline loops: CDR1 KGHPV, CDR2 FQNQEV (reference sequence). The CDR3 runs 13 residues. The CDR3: CASSLGREDTQYF. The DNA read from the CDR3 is TGTGCCAGCAGTCTTGGCAGGGAGGACACCCAGTAC.

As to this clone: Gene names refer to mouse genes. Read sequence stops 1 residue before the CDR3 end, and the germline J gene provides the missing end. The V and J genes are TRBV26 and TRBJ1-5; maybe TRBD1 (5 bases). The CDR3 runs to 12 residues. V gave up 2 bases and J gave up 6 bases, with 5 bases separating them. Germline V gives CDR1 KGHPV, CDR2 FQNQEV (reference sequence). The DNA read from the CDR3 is TGTGCCAGCAGTCTGGGGGGCCAGGCTCCGCTT. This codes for CASSLGGQAPL. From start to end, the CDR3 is CASSLGGQAPLF.

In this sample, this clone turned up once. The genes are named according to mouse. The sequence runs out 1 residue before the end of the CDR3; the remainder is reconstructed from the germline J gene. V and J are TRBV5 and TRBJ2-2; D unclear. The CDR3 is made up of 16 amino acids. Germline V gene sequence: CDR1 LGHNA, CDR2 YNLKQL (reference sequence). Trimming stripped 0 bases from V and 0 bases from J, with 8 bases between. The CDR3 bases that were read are TGTGCCAGCAGCCAAGAGGGTGCAGCAAACACCGGGCAGCTCTAC. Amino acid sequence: CASSQEGAANTGQLY. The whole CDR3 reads CASSQEGAANTGQLYF.